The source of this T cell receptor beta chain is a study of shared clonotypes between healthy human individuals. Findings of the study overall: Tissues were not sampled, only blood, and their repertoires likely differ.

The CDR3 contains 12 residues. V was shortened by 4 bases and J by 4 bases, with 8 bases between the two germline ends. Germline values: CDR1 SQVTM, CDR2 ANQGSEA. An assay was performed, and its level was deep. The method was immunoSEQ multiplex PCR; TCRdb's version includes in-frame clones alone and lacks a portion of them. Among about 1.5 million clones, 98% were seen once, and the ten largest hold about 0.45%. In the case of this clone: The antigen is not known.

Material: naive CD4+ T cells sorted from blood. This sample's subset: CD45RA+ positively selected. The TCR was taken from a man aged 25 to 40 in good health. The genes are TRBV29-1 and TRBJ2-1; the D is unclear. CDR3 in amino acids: CSVGRRYNEQFF. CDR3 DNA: TGCAGCGTTGGTCGGCGGTACAATGAGCAGTTCTTC.